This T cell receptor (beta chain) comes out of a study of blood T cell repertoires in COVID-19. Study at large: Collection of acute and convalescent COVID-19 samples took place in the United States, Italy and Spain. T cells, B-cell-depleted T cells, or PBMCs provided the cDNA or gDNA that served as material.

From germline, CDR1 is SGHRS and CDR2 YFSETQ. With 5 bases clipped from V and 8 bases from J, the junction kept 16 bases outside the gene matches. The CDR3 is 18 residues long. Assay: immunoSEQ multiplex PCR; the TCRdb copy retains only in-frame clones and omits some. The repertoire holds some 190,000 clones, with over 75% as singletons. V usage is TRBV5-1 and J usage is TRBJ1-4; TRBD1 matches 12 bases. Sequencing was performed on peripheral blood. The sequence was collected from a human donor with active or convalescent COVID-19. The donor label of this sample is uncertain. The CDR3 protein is CASSSGTGGFGEGEKLFF. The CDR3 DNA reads TGCGCCAGCAGTTCCGGGACAGGGGGCTTTGGAGAAGGGGAAAAACTGTTTTTT.